These 28 T cell receptor beta chains originate from one sample sequenced in a study of blood T cell repertoires in COVID-19. Some clones are missing from TCRdb's copy, which holds only in-frame ones; the method was immunoSEQ multiplex PCR. The sample records around 23,000 clones, 55% to 85% being singletons. Input material: peripheral blood. The receptors originated from a woman aged 80 or over with acute or convalescent COVID-19.

The chain links TRBV3-1 (or the pseudogene TRBV3-2) to TRBJ1-5, with unresolved D. The CDR3 extends over 15 amino acids. CDR1 and CDR2 from the germline V gene are LGHDT and YNNKEL (reference sequence). The ends were cut back, 2 bases at V and 3 bases at J, with 11 bases in the middle. The CDR3 region is CASSQSHTNNQPQHF. The CDR3 coding sequence is TGTGCCAGCAGCCAATCCCACACTAACAATCAGCCCCAGCATTTT.

This clone was recorded a few times. The chain couples TRBV16 to TRBJ2-7; 8 bases fit TRBD1. The junction had 5 bases not matched to a gene; V was cut back by 4 bases and J by 3 bases. This CDR3 spans 14 amino acids. Looked up from germline, CDR1 is KGHSY and CDR2 is FQNENV. The CDR3 DNA sequence: TGTGCCAGCAGCCGACCCGGACAGGGCTACGAGCAGTACTTC. It encodes CASSRPGQGYEQYF.

The sample holds a few counts of this clone. The CDR3 coding sequence is TGTGCCAGCAGCCAAGCAGACAGGCCGGGGGAGCAGTACTTC. Its protein is CASSQADRPGEQYF. The J gene is TRBJ2-7, the V gene TRBV3-1 (or the pseudogene TRBV3-2); TRBD1 might be the D (6 bases). This CDR3 has 14 residues. V was pared by 1 base and J by 7 bases, with 14 bases between. From germline, CDR1 is LGHDT and CDR2 YNNKEL (reference sequence).

This chain uses TRBV7-9 with TRBJ1-5; D is uncertain. The germline V gene encodes CDR1 SEHNR and CDR2 FQNEAQ (reference sequence). CDR3 length: 14 amino acids. V was cut by 5 bases and J by 1 base, with 9 bases left in between. The CDR3 protein is CASSLAGSNQPQHF. DNA of the CDR3: TGTGCCAGCAGCCTTGCGGGAAGCAATCAGCCCCAGCATTTT.

The rearrangement uses TRBV29-1 and TRBJ2-1; 9 positions agree with TRBD2. The V and J ends lost 6 bases and 10 bases, in that order; junction bases with no gene match: 13. Germline CDR1 reads SQVTM; CDR2 reads ANQGSEA. CDR3 size: 14 residues. The CDR3 bases are TGCAGCGTGGAGATAGCGGGAGTCAGGGGCGAGCAGTTCTTC. Encoded protein: CSVEIAGVRGEQFF.

This clone appeared once. The rearrangement links TRBV10-3 to TRBJ1-4; TRBD1 aligns across 7 bases. The trim removed 0 bases at V and 5 bases at J, leaving 6 bases unmatched. The CDR3 contains 16 residues. Germline V gene data show CDR1 as ENHRY and CDR2 as SYGVKD. CDR3 bases: TGTGCCATCAGTGAGTCCAATCCAGGGGGGAATGAAAAACTGTTTTTT. Amino acid sequence: CAISESNPGGNEKLFF.

The chain recombines TRBV6-5 with TRBJ2-7; D is perhaps TRBD2 (5 bases). The CDR3 extends over 14 amino acids. Germline-derived CDR1 and CDR2 are MNHEY and SVGAGI. Trimming pared 3 bases from V and 5 bases from J, leaving 14 bases between. The CDR3 loop reads CASSYPFRGDEQYF. CDR3 bases: TGTGCCAGCAGTTATCCCTTTCGGGGAGACGAGCAGTACTTC.

The chain recombines TRBV7-8 with TRBJ2-7, with 8 bases aligning to TRBD1. The V gene's germline CDR1 is SGHVS and CDR2 FQNEAQ. The CDR3 has 15 amino acids. V lost 5 bases to trimming and J lost 3 bases; unmatched junction nucleotides: 9. The CDR3: CASSAETGAGYEQYF. CDR3 sequence (DNA): TGTGCCAGCAGCGCAGAGACAGGGGCTGGCTACGAGCAGTACTTC.

This clone was observed a single time. The chain is built from TRBV23-1 and TRBJ1-1; D is unresolved. TRBV23-1 is an ORF, with its function uncertain. The CDR3 has 13 amino acids. V shed 10 bases and J shed 1 base, with 13 bases lying between them. The CDR3 reads CATPTTGNTEAFF. CDR3 sequence (DNA): TGCGCCACGCCTACGACGGGGAACACTGAAGCTTTCTTT.

The genes are TRBV9 and TRBJ2-7; TRBD1 matches at 9 bases. Germline-derived CDR1 and CDR2 are SGDLS and YYNGEE. This CDR3 region has 16 residues. V lost 4 bases to trimming and J lost 6 bases; unmatched junction nucleotides: 14. CDR3 bases: TGTGCCAGCAGCCAACTTGTGGGACAGGGTCAGGGCGAGCAGTACTTC. Protein sequence: CASSQLVGQGQGEQYF.

The J gene is TRBJ1-4, the V gene TRBV7-2; perhaps TRBD1 as D (5 bases). V lost 4 bases and J lost 4, with 7 bases in between. CDR3 length equals 13 residues. CDR1 is SGHTA and CDR2 is FQGNSA in the germline V gene. In nucleotides, the CDR3 is TGTGCCAGCAGCTGGACAAATAATGAAAAACTGTTTTTT. Its translation is CASSWTNNEKLFF.

The chain is built from TRBV28 and TRBJ1-6, with 10 bases identical to TRBD1. Germline V CDR1 and CDR2: MDHEN, SYDVKM. The CDR3 covers 16 residues. V gave up 4 bases and J gave up 4 bases; unmatched junction bases: 4. The CDR3 DNA reads as TGTGCCAGCAGTTCCTCGGGACAGGGGTATAATTCACCCCTCCACTTT. Its translation: CASSSSGQGYNSPLHF. Filled out from reference TRBV28 and TRBJ1-6, the complete variable domain reads DVKVTQSSRYLVKRTGEKVFLECVQDMDHENMFWYRQDPGLGLRLIYFSYDVKMKEKGDIPEGYSVSREKKERFSLILESASTNQTSMYLCASSSSGQGYNSPLHFGNGTRLTVT.

The chain links TRBV28 to TRBJ1-4; D unclear. V shed 2 bases and J shed 4 bases, with 11 bases lying between them. Germline CDR1 reads MDHEN; CDR2 reads SYDVKM. CDR3 size: 15 residues. CDR3 residues: CASSLRTGNNEKLFF. Written as DNA, the CDR3 is TGTGCCAGCAGTTTACGGACTGGGAATAATGAAAAACTGTTTTTT.

About this clone: At one of its ends the junction is not consistent with the germline gene, which may arise from a read error. The chain carries TRBV28 and TRBJ2-1; D remains unclear. Germline assignment: CDR1 MDHEN and CDR2 SYDVKM. CDR3 length: 12 amino acids. The CDR3 protein is CASSVSYDEQFF. The CDR3 nucleotides are TGTGCCAGCAGTGTCTCCTACGATGAGCAGTTCTTC.

This chain connects TRBV7-2 to TRBJ2-7; D call uncertain. Germline CDR1 and CDR2: SGHTA and FQGNSA. V was cut by 0 bases and J by 6 bases, with 9 bases left in between. This CDR3 region has 13 residues. CDR3 sequence: CASSLARLSEQYF. The CDR3 DNA sequence: TGTGCCAGCAGCTTAGCCCGCCTATCCGAGCAGTACTTC.

This clone has a handful of counts. The chain combines TRBV6-5 with TRBJ1-1, with TRBD1 matching over 8 bases. Germline V lookup: CDR1 MNHEY, CDR2 SVGAGI. The CDR3 has 12 residues. Trimming at V came to 6 bases and at J to 10 bases, leaving 7 bases not matched to a gene. The CDR3 here is CASRTRQGRAFF. The CDR3 bases are TGTGCCAGCAGGACAAGACAGGGGCGAGCTTTCTTT.

This clone was counted once. This sequence joins TRBV5-1 and TRBJ2-2, with D uncertain. Trimming took off 4 bases at V and 4 bases at J, with 8 bases between the two ends. This CDR3 region has 13 residues. Germline V CDR1 and CDR2: SGHRS, YFSETQ. The CDR3 bases are TGCGCCAGCAGCACGACGGGCACCGGGGAGCTGTTTTTT. Translated, it gives CASSTTGTGELFF.

Only a few counts were recorded for this clone. The J gene is TRBJ1-2, the V gene TRBV12-3 or TRBV12-4, with D perhaps matching TRBD1 (6 bases). Trimming stripped 8 bases from V and 8 bases from J, with 18 bases between. This CDR3 is 13 amino acids long. The CDR3 here is CASGEGGFRGYTF. The CDR3, as DNA: TGTGCCAGCGGGGAAGGGGGTTTCCGAGGCTACACCTTC.

This rearrangement joins TRBV7-6 to TRBJ2-1; D is ambiguous. The CDR3 sequence is 13 residues long. V gave up 5 bases and J gave up 4 bases, with 9 bases separating them. Germline CDR1 reads SGHVS; CDR2 reads FNYEAQ. This CDR3 reads CASSRDEYNEQFF. The DNA of the CDR3 is TGTGCCAGCAGCCGCGATGAATACAATGAGCAGTTCTTC.

This chain links TRBV7-9 with TRBJ2-7, with TRBD1 matching 8 bases. This CDR3 has 15 residues. Looked up from germline, CDR1 is SEHNR and CDR2 is FQNEAQ (reference sequence). The V and J ends lost 3 bases and 1 base, in that order; junction bases with no gene match: 5. DNA of the CDR3: TGTGCCAGCAGCTTTACTCAGGGGGCGTCCTACGAGCAGTACTTC. Its protein is CASSFTQGASYEQYF.

The rearrangement joins TRBV7-6 to TRBJ2-3; no definite D call. Germline lookup yields CDR1 SGHVS and CDR2 FNYEAQ. The V and J ends lost 5 bases and 0 bases respectively, with 3 bases between them. The length of the CDR3 is 12 residues. CDR3 amino acids: CASSPSTDTQYF. In nucleotides, the CDR3 is TGTGCCAGCAGCCCGAGCACAGATACGCAGTATTTT.

This CDR3 reads CASSETSAKDTQYF. The DNA for the CDR3 is TGCGCCAGCAGTGAGACTAGCGCCAAAGATACGCAGTATTTT. The chain joins TRBV10-2 to TRBJ2-3; TRBD2 matches 7 bases. The CDR3 consists of 14 residues. Germline V gives CDR1 WSHSY, CDR2 SAAADI. With V trimmed by 2 bases and J by 5 bases, 4 bases remained unmatched.

The rearrangement uses TRBV29-1 and TRBJ2-5, with 12 bases fitting TRBD2. With V trimmed by 5 bases and J by 4 bases, 2 bases remained unmatched. CDR1 is SQVTM and CDR2 is ANQGSEA in the germline V gene. The CDR3 has 13 residues. The CDR3 loop reads CSVLTSGGETQYF. In nucleotides, the CDR3 is TGCAGCGTTCTGACTAGCGGGGGAGAGACCCAGTACTTC. The full variable domain, with the rest looked up from reference TRBV29-1 and TRBJ2-5, is SAVISQKPSRDICQRGTSLTIQCQVDSQVTMMFWYRQQPGQSLTLIATANQGSEATYESGFVIDKFPISRPNLTFSTLTVSNMSPEDSSIYLCSVLTSGGETQYFGPGTRLLVL.

V usage is TRBV25-1 and J usage is TRBJ1-6, with 8 bases aligning to TRBD1. This CDR3 comprises 15 residues. Trimming removed 4 bases from V and 7 bases from J; junction bases left unmatched: 6. Germline-derived CDR1 and CDR2 are MGHDK and SYGVNS. CDR3 amino acids: CASSGDRGLNSPLHF. For the CDR3, the DNA is TGTGCCAGCAGTGGAGACAGGGGATTGAATTCACCCCTCCACTTT. Filled out from reference TRBV25-1 and TRBJ1-6, the complete variable domain reads EADIYQTPRYLVIGTGKKITLECSQTMGHDKMYWYQQDPGMELHLIHYSYGVNSTEKGDLSSESTVSRIRTEHFPLTLESARPSHTSQYLCASSGDRGLNSPLHFGNGTRLTVT.

In its sample, this clone was seen once. The rearrangement links TRBV5-1 to TRBJ2-5; TRBD1 matches at 7 bases. V shed 4 bases, J shed 4 bases, and the junction held 13 bases outside the gene matches. The CDR3 runs to 16 residues. Per germline, CDR1 SGHRS and CDR2 YFSETQ. The DNA for the CDR3 is TGCGCCAGCAGCATAGGGGACAGCGGTGGAGGAGAGACCCAGTACTTC. Protein product: CASSIGDSGGGETQYF.

The chain employs TRBV25-1 and TRBJ1-6, with D perhaps TRBD1 (6 bases). Trimming left V 8 bases short and J 13 bases short, with 15 bases between. Germline V gives CDR1 MGHDK, CDR2 SYGVNS. The CDR3 consists of 12 residues. The CDR3 nucleotides read TGTGCCAGCGGTTTACAGGGCTACCCCCTCCACTTT. Its translation: CASGLQGYPLHF.

The chain carries TRBV12-5 and TRBJ2-5; TRBD1 matches at 8 bases. Looked up from germline, CDR1 is LGHNT and CDR2 is FRNRAP. The CDR3 loop spans 13 amino acids. With 6 bases clipped from V and 6 bases from J, the junction kept 6 bases outside the gene matches. The CDR3 nucleotides read TGTGCTAGTGGGACAGGGGCCGCCAAGACCCAGTACTTC. Its protein is CASGTGAAKTQYF.

The V gene is TRBV6-5, the J gene TRBJ1-2; a weak D match, TRBD1 (5 bases). The ends were cut back, 6 bases at V and 4 bases at J, with 12 bases in the middle. The CDR3 totals 13 residues. Germline CDR1 reads MNHEY; CDR2 reads SVGAGI. DNA of the CDR3: TGTGCCAGCAGGTCGGGAGACAGCTATGGCTACACCTTC. It specifies CASRSGDSYGYTF.